This T cell receptor beta chain was profiled in a study of OX40 agonist ivuxolimab in advanced cancers. Broader study findings: The antigen specificity of the peripheral T cells (those that were expanded) was not determined.

Autoimmune disease history or systemic immunosuppression led to patients being barred. At cycle 4 day 1, cycle 7 day 1, and baseline, blood was sampled. As concerns this clone: The antigen remains unidentified.

The data were produced by immunoSEQ multiplex PCR, yet TCRdb's version contains in-frame clones alone and is incomplete. This table holds about 56,000 clones, roughly nine tenths found once. The CDR3 is made up of 14 amino acids. Trimming pared 4 bases from V and 6 bases from J, leaving 16 bases between. From germline, CDR1 is LNHDA and CDR2 SQIVND (reference sequence). V is TRBV19 and J is TRBJ2-7; possibly TRBD1 or TRBD2 for D (5 bases each). The source material was CD4+ or CD8+ T cells sorted from blood, sampled in a trial of the OX40 agonist ivuxolimab. This TCR was sampled from an adult with an advanced solid tumor such as melanoma, head and neck, liver or kidney cancer. This CDR3 reads CASSTTLTGTEQYF. The CDR3 coding sequence is TGTGCCAGTAGTACCACTTTGACCGGGACCGAGCAGTACTTC.